The 18 T cell receptor beta chains given below trace back to one sample, sequenced in a study of blood T cell repertoires in COVID-19. This table comes from immunoSEQ multiplex PCR, and its TCRdb copy is limited to in-frame clones, with some not included. The table has 200,000 or so clones, 80% to 90% seen once; the top ten hold under 3.5%. Sequencing input: peripheral blood. The source is a man aged 55 to 70 with acute or convalescent COVID-19.

This clone was detected only once. This sequence joins TRBV7-3 and TRBJ2-3, with TRBD1 as a possible D gene (6 bases). V was shortened by 2 bases and J by 3 bases, with 18 bases between the two germline ends. Germline-derived CDR1 and CDR2 are SGHTA and FQGTGA. The CDR3 extends over 17 amino acids. Here the CDR3 reads CASSLEQGRGWTDTQYF. The CDR3 DNA is TGTGCCAGCAGCTTAGAACAGGGAAGGGGATGGACAGATACGCAGTATTTT. The full variable domain, its missing parts supplied by reference TRBV7-3 and TRBJ2-3, is GAGVSQTPSNKVTEKGKYVELRCDPISGHTALYWYRQSLGQGPEFLIYFQGTGAADDSGLPNDRFFAVRPEGSVSTLKIQRTERGDSAVYLCASSLEQGRGWTDTQYFGPGTRLTVL.

The chain joins TRBV4-1 to TRBJ2-1, with 10 bases fitting TRBD2. The CDR3 extends over 15 amino acids. Germline V lookup: CDR1 MGHRA, CDR2 YSYEKL. Trimming took 4 bases from V and 6 from J; bases not matched to a gene: 6. CDR3 loop: CASSPEREGRNEQFF. The CDR3 DNA reads TGCGCCAGCAGCCCCGAGCGGGAGGGCCGCAATGAGCAGTTCTTC.

This clone was detected a few times. The chain is built from TRBV19 and TRBJ2-2; 9 bases line up with TRBD1. The V segment lost 1 base and the J segment 6 bases; nucleotides outside the gene matches: 6. The CDR3 covers 16 residues. CDR1 LNHDA and CDR2 SQIVND come from the germline V gene (reference sequence). Here the CDR3 DNA reads TGTGCCAGTAGTATAGGACAGGGGGTAAAGGCCGGGGAGCTGTTTTTT. Protein product: CASSIGQGVKAGELFF.

This rearrangement joins TRBV2 to TRBJ2-1, with TRBD2 matching 10 bases. The trim removed 6 bases at V and 6 bases at J, leaving 11 bases unmatched. The CDR3 extends over 16 amino acids. CDR1 is SNHLY and CDR2 is FYNNEI in the germline V gene. The CDR3 sequence is CASSPGQREGLNEQFF. Here the CDR3 DNA reads TGTGCCAGCAGCCCAGGCCAGCGGGAGGGCCTCAATGAGCAGTTCTTC.

The gene calls are TRBV7-8 and TRBJ2-7; TRBD1 matches at 11 bases. Germline CDR1 is SGHVS and CDR2 is FQNEAQ. The CDR3 loop spans 14 amino acids. V shed 5 bases, J shed 7 bases, and the junction held 7 bases outside the gene matches. The DNA of the CDR3 is TGTGCCAGCAGCCCTACCGGGACAGGGGGGGAGCAGTACTTC. This gives the protein CASSPTGTGGEQYF.

The chain recombines TRBV5-4 with TRBJ2-5; TRBD2 is a possible D gene (5 bases). The CDR3 has 17 amino acids. The germline CDR1 and CDR2 sequences are SGHNT and YYREEE (reference sequence). The V gene lost 0 bases and the J gene lost 2 bases, with 17 bases spanning the gap. CDR3 in DNA: TGTGCCAGCAGCTTGGTGGGGAGTTCGCTAGAGCAAGAGACCCAGTACTTC. Translated, it gives CASSLVGSSLEQETQYF.

This chain uses TRBV11-2 with TRBJ1-2; D perhaps matches TRBD1 (5 bases). Looked up from germline, CDR1 is SGHAT and CDR2 is FQNNGV. CDR3 length: 14 residues. The germline V and J ends were trimmed by 5 bases and 4 bases, with 14 bases remaining between them. The CDR3 DNA reads as TGTGCCAGCAGCCCTACGACAGCGAGCTATGGCTACACCTTC. Protein sequence: CASSPTTASYGYTF.

The V gene is TRBV10-3, the J gene TRBJ2-1; 9 bases map to TRBD2. V lost 2 bases to trimming and J lost 8 bases; unmatched junction nucleotides: 7. Germline-derived CDR1 and CDR2 are ENHRY and SYGVKD. The CDR3 sequence is 15 residues long. In DNA form, the CDR3 reads TGTGCCATCAGTGAGAGGCGGGAGGGCCCAGATGAGCAGTTCTTC. Its protein product is CAISERREGPDEQFF.

J is TRBJ2-2 and V is TRBV28, with D possibly matching TRBD2 (6 bases). V lost 7 bases and J 4 bases, leaving 19 bases between the germline ends. Germline CDR1 and CDR2: MDHEN and SYDVKM. This CDR3 has 16 amino acids. DNA of the CDR3: TGTGCCAGCAACCATGGGGCTAGCGTAGCCACCGGGGAGCTGTTTTTT. This translates into CASNHGASVATGELFF. The full variable domain, completed using reference TRBV28 and TRBJ2-2, is DVKVTQSSRYLVKRTGEKVFLECVQDMDHENMFWYRQDPGLGLRLIYFSYDVKMKEKGDIPEGYSVSREKKERFSLILESASTNQTSMYLCASNHGASVATGELFFGEGSRLTVL.

J is TRBJ2-3 and V is TRBV29-1; 7 bases are a match to TRBD2. The CDR3 totals 20 residues. Trimming removed 0 bases from V and 4 bases from J; junction bases left unmatched: 22. Germline CDR1 and CDR2: SQVTM and ANQGSEA. CDR3 in amino acids: CSVEEGGTSLWRGRADTQYF. For the CDR3, the DNA is TGCAGCGTTGAAGAGGGAGGGACCTCCTTGTGGCGGGGGAGGGCAGATACGCAGTATTTT.

The V call is TRBV29-1, the J call TRBJ1-3; tentatively, D is TRBD1 (5 bases). In germline, CDR1 is SQVTM, CDR2 ANQGSEA. The ends were cut back, 4 bases at V and 7 bases at J, with 14 bases in the middle. CDR3 size: 13 residues. The CDR3 bases are TGCAGCGTTGTAGGGGTGGGTGCGAACACCATATATTTT. Protein sequence: CSVVGVGANTIYF.

The chain employs TRBV28 and TRBJ2-7; 9 bases match TRBD2. Trimming removed 2 bases from V and 4 bases from J; junction bases left unmatched: 6. The CDR3 totals 15 residues. Per the germline V gene, CDR1 is MDHEN and CDR2 is SYDVKM. CDR3 sequence: CASSLSRAGGYEQYF. The DNA of the CDR3 is TGTGCCAGCAGTTTAAGCCGAGCGGGAGGTTACGAGCAGTACTTC.

The V call is TRBV9, the J call TRBJ1-1; D not resolved. The CDR3 consists of 13 residues. Per the germline V gene, CDR1 is SGDLS and CDR2 is YYNGEE. V gave up 0 bases and J gave up 5 bases, with 8 bases separating them. CDR3 loop: CASSVGSGTEAFF. The CDR3 coding sequence is TGTGCCAGCAGCGTAGGTTCGGGTACTGAAGCTTTCTTT.

The chain employs TRBV19 and TRBJ2-1, with D possibly being TRBD2 (5 bases). This CDR3 has 14 residues. Germline CDR1 is LNHDA and CDR2 is SQIVND (reference sequence). Trimming left V 3 bases short and J 7 bases short, with 13 bases between. CDR3 residues: CASSISGSKNEQFF. The CDR3 nucleotides read TGTGCCAGTAGTATCTCTGGGAGTAAAAATGAGCAGTTCTTC.

This chain joins TRBV18 and TRBJ1-2; D may be TRBD1 (6 bases). Germline CDR1 and CDR2: KGHSH and LQKENI. This CDR3 contains 13 residues. V was trimmed by 2 bases and J by 2 bases, leaving 6 bases between them. The CDR3 nucleotides read TGTGCCAGCTCACCAGGGGGCAACTATGGCTACACCTTC. This sequence encodes CASSPGGNYGYTF. The whole variable domain, filled in from reference TRBV18 and TRBJ1-2, reads NAGVMQNPRHLVRRRGQEARLRCSPMKGHSHVYWYRQLPEEGLKFMVYLQKENIIDESGMPKERFSAEFPKEGPSILRIQQVVRGDSAAYFCASSPGGNYGYTFGSGTRLTVV.

The chain is built from TRBV5-1 and TRBJ2-1, with 8 bases aligning to TRBD2. Losses at the gene ends were 0 bases for V and 4 bases for J; bases not matched to a gene: 6. The CDR3 is 16 amino acids. Germline loops: CDR1 SGHRS, CDR2 YFSETQ. The CDR3 region has the DNA TGCGCCAGCAGCTTGGTCAGTACGGGAGGGTACAATGAGCAGTTCTTC. It translates to CASSLVSTGGYNEQFF.

The CDR3 nucleotides read TGTGCCAGCAGTGAGAGGCAAGGAGGGGGCTACACCTTC. It specifies CASSERQGGGYTF. This chain joins TRBV6-1 and TRBJ1-2; the D is unclear. The germline CDR1 and CDR2 sequences are MNHNS and SASEGT. This CDR3 spans 13 amino acids. V was shortened by 3 bases and J by 8 bases, with 13 bases between the two germline ends.

CDR3 sequence: CASSARLAGERNEQFF. As DNA, the CDR3 is TGTGCCAGCAGCGCCCGACTAGCGGGAGAAAGAAATGAGCAGTTCTTC. J is TRBJ2-1 and V is TRBV7-8, with TRBD2 identical over 12 bases. This CDR3 has 16 amino acids. Germline CDR1 reads SGHVS; CDR2 reads FQNEAQ. J gave up 7 bases and V 5 bases, and 9 bases lay outside the gene matches.